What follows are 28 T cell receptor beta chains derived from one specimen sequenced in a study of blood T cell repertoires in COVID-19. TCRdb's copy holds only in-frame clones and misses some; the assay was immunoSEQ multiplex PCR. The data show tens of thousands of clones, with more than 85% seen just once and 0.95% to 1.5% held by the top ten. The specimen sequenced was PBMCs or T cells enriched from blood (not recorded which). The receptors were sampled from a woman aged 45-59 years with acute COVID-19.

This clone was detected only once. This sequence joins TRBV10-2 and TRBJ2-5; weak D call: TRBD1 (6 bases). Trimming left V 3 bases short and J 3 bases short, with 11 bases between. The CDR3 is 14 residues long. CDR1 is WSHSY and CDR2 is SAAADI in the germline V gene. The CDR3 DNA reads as TGCGCCAGCAGTGATAGGACAGATAAAGAGACCCAGTACTTC. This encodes CASSDRTDKETQYF.

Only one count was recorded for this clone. The CDR3 sequence: CASSPTDRTTYGYTF. The CDR3 DNA sequence: TGTGCCAGCTCACCAACGGACAGGACGACCTATGGCTACACCTTC. This sequence joins TRBV18 and TRBJ1-2, with 7 positions matching TRBD1. Germline lookup yields CDR1 KGHSH and CDR2 LQKENI. Trimming removed 2 bases from V and 4 bases from J; junction bases left unmatched: 7. The CDR3 length is 15 residues.

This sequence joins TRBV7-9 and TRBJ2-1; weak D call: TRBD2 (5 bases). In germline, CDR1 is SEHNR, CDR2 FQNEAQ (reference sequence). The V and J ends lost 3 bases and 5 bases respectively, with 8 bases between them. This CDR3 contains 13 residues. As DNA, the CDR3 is TGTGCCAGCAGCTTGACCGGGAACAATGAGCAGTTCTTC. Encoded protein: CASSLTGNNEQFF.

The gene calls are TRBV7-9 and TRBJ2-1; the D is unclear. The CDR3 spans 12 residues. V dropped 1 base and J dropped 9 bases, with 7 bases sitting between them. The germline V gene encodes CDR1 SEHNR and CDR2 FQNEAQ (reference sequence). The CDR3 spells CASSLESSEQFF. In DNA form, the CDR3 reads TGTGCCAGCAGCTTAGAGTCTAGTGAGCAGTTCTTC.

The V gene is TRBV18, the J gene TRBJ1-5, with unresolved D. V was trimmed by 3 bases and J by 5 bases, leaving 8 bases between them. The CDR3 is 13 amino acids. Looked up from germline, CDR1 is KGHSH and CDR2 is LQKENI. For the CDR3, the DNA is TGTGCCAGCTCACCGGGGAGGGATCAGCCCCAGCATTTT. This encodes CASSPGRDQPQHF.

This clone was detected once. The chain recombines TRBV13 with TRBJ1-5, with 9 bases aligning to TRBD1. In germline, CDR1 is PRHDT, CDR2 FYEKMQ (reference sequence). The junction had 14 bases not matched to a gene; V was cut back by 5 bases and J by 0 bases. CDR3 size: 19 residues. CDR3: CASSKTSTGGAHSNQPQHF. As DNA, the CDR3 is TGTGCCAGCAGCAAAACCTCGACAGGGGGGGCTCATAGCAATCAGCCCCAGCATTTT. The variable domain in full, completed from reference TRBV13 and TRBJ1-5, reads AAGVIQSPRHLIKEKRETATLKCYPIPRHDTVYWYQQGPGQDPQFLISFYEKMQSDKGSIPDRFSAQQFSDYHSELNMSSLELGDSALYFCASSKTSTGGAHSNQPQHFGDGTRLSIL.

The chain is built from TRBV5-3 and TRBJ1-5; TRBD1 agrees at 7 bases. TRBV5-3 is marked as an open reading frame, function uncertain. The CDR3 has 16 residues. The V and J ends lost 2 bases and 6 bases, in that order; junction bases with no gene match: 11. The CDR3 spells CARSLSQQGCSQPQHF. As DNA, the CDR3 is TGTGCCAGAAGCTTATCCCAACAGGGGTGCAGTCAGCCCCAGCATTTT.

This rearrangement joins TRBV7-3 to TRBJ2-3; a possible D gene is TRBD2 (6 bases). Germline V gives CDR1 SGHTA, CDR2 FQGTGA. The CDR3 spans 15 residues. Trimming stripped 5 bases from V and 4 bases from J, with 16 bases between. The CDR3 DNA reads TGTGCCAGCAGCCCGGGCTTGGGGGGATCAGATACGCAGTATTTT. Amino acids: CASSPGLGGSDTQYF.

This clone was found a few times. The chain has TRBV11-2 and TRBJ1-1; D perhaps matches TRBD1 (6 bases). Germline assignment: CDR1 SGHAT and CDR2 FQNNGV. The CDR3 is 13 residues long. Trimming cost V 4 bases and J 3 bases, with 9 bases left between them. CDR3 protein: CASSYQGYTEAFF. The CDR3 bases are TGTGCCAGCAGCTACCAGGGGTACACTGAAGCTTTCTTT.

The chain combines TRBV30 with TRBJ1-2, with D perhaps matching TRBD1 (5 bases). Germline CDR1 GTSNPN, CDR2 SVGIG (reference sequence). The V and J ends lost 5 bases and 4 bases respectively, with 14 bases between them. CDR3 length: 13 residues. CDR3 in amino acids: CAWARGEGYGYTF. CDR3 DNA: TGTGCCTGGGCCCGGGGGGAGGGCTATGGCTACACCTTC.

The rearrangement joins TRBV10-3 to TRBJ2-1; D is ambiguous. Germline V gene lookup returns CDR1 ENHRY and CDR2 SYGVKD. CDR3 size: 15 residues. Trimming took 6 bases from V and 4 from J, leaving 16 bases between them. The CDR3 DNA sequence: TGTGCCATCAGCAGGTACCCCTCCCTGTACAATGAGCAGTTCTTC. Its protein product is CAISRYPSLYNEQFF.

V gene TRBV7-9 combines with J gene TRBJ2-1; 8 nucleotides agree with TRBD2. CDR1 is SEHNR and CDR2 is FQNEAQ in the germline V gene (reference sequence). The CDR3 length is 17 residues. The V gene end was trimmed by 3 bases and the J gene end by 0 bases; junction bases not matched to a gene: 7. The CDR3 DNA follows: TGTGCCAGCAGCTTTGGTGGCGGGGGGAGCTCCTACAATGAGCAGTTCTTC. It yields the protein CASSFGGGGSSYNEQFF.

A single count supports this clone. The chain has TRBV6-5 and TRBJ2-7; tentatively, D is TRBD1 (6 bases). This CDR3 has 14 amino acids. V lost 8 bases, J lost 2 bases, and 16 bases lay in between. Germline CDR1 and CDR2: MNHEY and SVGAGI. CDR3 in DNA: TGTGCCAGCTCGACTGACAGGTCACCCTACGAGCAGTACTTC. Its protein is CASSTDRSPYEQYF.

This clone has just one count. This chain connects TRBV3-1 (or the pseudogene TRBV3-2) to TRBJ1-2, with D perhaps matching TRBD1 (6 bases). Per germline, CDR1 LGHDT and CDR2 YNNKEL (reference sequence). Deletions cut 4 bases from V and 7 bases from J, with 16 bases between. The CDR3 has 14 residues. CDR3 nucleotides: TGTGCCAGCAGCCGCCTCGAGGGGGTGGCTGGCTACACCTTC. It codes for CASSRLEGVAGYTF.

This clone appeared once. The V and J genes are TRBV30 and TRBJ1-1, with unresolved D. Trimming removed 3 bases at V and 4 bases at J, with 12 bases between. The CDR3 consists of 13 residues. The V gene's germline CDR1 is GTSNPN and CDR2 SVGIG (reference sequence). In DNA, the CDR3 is TGTGCCTGGAGCCCGACGGGTTTCACTGAAGCTTTCTTT. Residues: CAWSPTGFTEAFF. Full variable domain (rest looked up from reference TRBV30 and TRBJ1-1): SQTIHQWPATLVQPVGSPLSLECTVEGTSNPNLYWYRQAAGRGLQLLFYSVGIGQISSEVPQNLSASRPQDRQFILSSKKLLLSDSGFYLCAWSPTGFTEAFFGQGTRLTVV.

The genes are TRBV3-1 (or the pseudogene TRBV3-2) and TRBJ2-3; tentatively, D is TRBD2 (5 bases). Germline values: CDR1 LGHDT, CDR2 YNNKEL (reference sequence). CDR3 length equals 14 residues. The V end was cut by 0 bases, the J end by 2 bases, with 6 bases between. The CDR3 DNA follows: TGTGCCAGCAGCCAAGATCTAGCCACAGATACGCAGTATTTT. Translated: CASSQDLATDTQYF.

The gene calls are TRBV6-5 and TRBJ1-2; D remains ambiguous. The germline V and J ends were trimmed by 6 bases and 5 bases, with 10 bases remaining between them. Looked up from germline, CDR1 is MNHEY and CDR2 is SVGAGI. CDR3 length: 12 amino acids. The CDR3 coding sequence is TGTGCCAGCAGCGACGGGTCGTATGGCTACACCTTC. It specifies CASSDGSYGYTF.

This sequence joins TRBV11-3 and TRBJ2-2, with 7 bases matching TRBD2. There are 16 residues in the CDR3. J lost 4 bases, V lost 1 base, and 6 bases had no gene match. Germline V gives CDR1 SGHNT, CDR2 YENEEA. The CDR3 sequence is CASSLGEGTGTGELFF. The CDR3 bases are TGTGCCAGCAGCTTAGGGGAGGGGACGGGCACCGGGGAGCTGTTTTTT.

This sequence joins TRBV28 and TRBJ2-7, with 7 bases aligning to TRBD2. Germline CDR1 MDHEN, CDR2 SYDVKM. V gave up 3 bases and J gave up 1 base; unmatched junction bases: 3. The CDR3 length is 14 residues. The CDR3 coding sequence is TGTGCCAGCAGTTTTAGCGGGCTTTCCTACGAGCAGTACTTC. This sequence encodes CASSFSGLSYEQYF.

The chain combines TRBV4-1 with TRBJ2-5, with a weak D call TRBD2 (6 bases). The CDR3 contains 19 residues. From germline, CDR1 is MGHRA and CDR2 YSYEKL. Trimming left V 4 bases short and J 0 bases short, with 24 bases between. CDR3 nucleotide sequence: TGCGCCAGCAGCCCGGAGGGCCTTCCCGTGTCCCGGTACCAAGAGACCCAGTACTTC. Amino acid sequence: CASSPEGLPVSRYQETQYF.

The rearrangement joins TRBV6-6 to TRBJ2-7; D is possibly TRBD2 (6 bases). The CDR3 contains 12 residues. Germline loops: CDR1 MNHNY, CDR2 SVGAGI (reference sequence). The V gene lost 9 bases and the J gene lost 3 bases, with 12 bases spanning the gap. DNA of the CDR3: TGTGCCAGTGCGGGAAGCTACTACGAGCAGTACTTC. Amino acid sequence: CASAGSYYEQYF.

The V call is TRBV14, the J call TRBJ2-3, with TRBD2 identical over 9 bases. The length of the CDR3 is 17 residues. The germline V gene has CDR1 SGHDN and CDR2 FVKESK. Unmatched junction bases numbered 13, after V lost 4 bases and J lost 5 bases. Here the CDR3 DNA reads TGTGCCAGCAGCCCCTCGGGGGGGCGGGAGGGCCGAGATACGCAGTATTTT. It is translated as CASSPSGGREGRDTQYF.

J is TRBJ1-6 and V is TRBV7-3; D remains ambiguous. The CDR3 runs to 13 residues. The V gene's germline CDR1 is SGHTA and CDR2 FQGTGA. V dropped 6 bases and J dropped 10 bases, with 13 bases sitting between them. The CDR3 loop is CASSPTVLSPLHF. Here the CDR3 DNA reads TGTGCCAGCAGTCCTACTGTCCTCTCACCCCTCCACTTT.

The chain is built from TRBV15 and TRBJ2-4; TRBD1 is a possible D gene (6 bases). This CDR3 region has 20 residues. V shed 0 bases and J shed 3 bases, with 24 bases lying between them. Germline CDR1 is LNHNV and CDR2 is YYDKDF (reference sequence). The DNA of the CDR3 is TGTGCCACCAGCAGAGATCCCGCAAGGGGCATACAGGGCGGCAAAAACATTCAGTACTTC. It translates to CATSRDPARGIQGGKNIQYF.

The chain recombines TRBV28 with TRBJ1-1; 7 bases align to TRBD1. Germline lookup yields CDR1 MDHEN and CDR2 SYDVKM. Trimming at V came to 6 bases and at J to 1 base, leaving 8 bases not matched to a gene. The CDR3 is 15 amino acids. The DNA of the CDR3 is TGTGCCAGCAGCCCGACTACAGGGGCGAACACTGAAGCTTTCTTT. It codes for CASSPTTGANTEAFF.

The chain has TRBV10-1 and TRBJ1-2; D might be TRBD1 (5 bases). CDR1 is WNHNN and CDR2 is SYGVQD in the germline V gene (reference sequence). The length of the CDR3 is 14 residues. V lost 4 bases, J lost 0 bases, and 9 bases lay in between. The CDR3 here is CASSGPGANYGYTF. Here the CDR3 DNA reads TGCGCCAGCAGTGGTCCGGGGGCTAACTATGGCTACACCTTC.

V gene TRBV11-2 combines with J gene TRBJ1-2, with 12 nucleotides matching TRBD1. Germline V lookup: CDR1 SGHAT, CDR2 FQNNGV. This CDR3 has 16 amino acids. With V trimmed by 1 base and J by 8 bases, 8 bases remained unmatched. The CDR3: CASSLVEGTGGPGYTF. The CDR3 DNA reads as TGTGCCAGCAGCTTAGTCGAGGGGACAGGGGGCCCGGGCTACACCTTC. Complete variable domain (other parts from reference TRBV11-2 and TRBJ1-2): EAGVAQSPRYKIIEKRQSVAFWCNPISGHATLYWYQQILGQGPKLLIQFQNNGVVDDSQLPKDRFSAERLKGVDSTLKIQPAKLEDSAVYLCASSLVEGTGGPGYTFGSGTRLTVV.

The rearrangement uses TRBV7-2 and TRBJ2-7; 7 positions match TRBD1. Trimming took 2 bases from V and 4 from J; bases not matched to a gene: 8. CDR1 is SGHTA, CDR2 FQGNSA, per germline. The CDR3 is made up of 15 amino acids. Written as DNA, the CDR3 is TGTGCCAGCAGCTTAATCGGGACAGCTATTTACGAGCAGTACTTC. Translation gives CASSLIGTAIYEQYF.